This T cell receptor beta chain was retrieved from a study of cytomegalovirus exposure and HLA in healthy donors. Regarding the study as a whole: TCR beta sequences reportedly predicted most subjects' HLA-A and HLA-B alleles accurately.

This PCR relied on a set of 60 Vbeta primers and 13 Jbeta primers. Sequencing was performed with immunoSEQ multiplex PCR; in TCRdb, only in-frame clones are kept and a portion is missing. The table counts around 76,000 clones; over 1.2% lies in the top ten. With regard to this clone: The antigen is not known.

Material for sequencing was PBMCs. This clonotype was sampled from a woman aged 55-70 years in good health and CMV-seronegative.

The CDR3 sequence is CASRTPGTSAYNSPLHF. CDR3 bases: TGTGCCAGCAGGACTCCCGGGACATCAGCCTATAATTCACCCCTCCACTTT. This rearrangement joins TRBV6-9 to TRBJ1-6; D possibly corresponds to TRBD1 (6 bases). This CDR3 has 17 amino acids. V lost 6 bases, J lost 2 bases, and 17 bases lay in between. The germline gives CDR1 MNHGY, CDR2 SVAAGI.